The clone carrying this T cell receptor beta chain was detected once. Its antigen remains unknown. Trimming stripped 6 bases from V and 3 bases from J, with 15 bases between. Germline assignment: CDR1 MNHEY and CDR2 SMNVEV (reference sequence). The CDR3 has 15 residues. In the PCR, 60 Vbeta and 13 Jbeta primers were used. Sequenced by immunoSEQ multiplex PCR; TCRdb stores in-frame clones only, minus some. The sample contains around 150,000 clones, around three quarters of which appear only once. The sample originates from a study of cytomegalovirus exposure and HLA in healthy donors. Whole-study findings and limits: Per published accounts, TCR beta sequences correctly predicted the HLA-A and HLA-B alleles of most subjects. CMV antigen specificity was confirmed in vitro for a few CMV-associated chains. One variant, a missense change in DCLRE1C, was linked in a later analysis to TCR beta V- and J-gene trimming. At a 0.05 false discovery rate, a later analysis found some 18,000 TCR beta sequences to be associated with HLA alleles.

Material: PBMCs. This sequence was found in a woman in her thirties or forties in good health and CMV-seronegative. The chain employs TRBV27 and TRBJ2-1; maybe TRBD2 (7 bases). The DNA for the CDR3 is TGTGCCAGCAGCAGAGCAGGGGACTACTACAATGAGCAGTTCTTC. Translating it yields CASSRAGDYYNEQFF.